The rows below give T cell receptor beta chains drawn from one sample of a study of graft-versus-host responses after intestinal transplantation. TCRdb keeps only in-frame clones here, not all; method: immunoSEQ multiplex PCR. The data hold tens of thousands of clones, with around 92% observed a single time. The antigens these receptors bind are not known. The specimen was unstimulated CD8+ T cells sorted from spleen or lymph node cells, collected before intestinal transplant. The source is a human donor who received an intestinal transplant. Both conserved end residues are part of each CDR3. A D gene is named only where the DNA matches it firmly. Size tells how often a clone was seen (once, few, many) or the class of an expanded clone, and some rows leave it out.

j_call clone_size v_call d_call cdr3_nt cdr3_aa
TRBJ1-4 few TRBV28 NA TGTGCCAGCAGTGCCCCGGTGAATGAAAAACTGTTTTTT CASSAPVNEKLFF
TRBJ1-4 NA TRBV10-3 NA TGTGCCATCAGTGAGTCCCCCCGGCAGGTTGCGAATGAAAAACTGTTTTTT CAISESPRQVANEKLFF
TRBJ1-1 NA TRBV5-6 NA TGTGCCAGCAGCCTGGATCAAGAGAGGAACACTGAAGCTTTCTTT CASSLDQERNTEAFF
TRBJ2-1 NA TRBV23-1 TRBD1 TGCGCCAGCAGTCGAGGGGACAGGGGGCTGAAGAGTGGGAATGAGCAGTTCTTC CASSRGDRGLKSGNEQFF
TRBJ1-6 NA TRBV27 NA TGTGCCAGCAGCTCCTCAACCCAAGGGGCTTCACCCCTCCACTTT CASSSSTQGASPLHF
TRBJ2-7 NA TRBV11-2 NA TGTGCCAGCAGCCCAGGTAGCTCCTACGAGCAGTACTTC CASSPGSSYEQYF
TRBJ2-5 NA TRBV7-8 TRBD2 TGTGCCAGCAGCTTAGCGGGAGGGAAAGAGACCCAGTACTTC CASSLAGGKETQYF
TRBJ2-1 once TRBV9 TRBD2 TGTGCCAGCAGCGTAGGGGGGGGGACTAGCGGGGATGCGGGACAGTTCTTC CASSVGGGTSGDAGQFF
TRBJ1-3 NA TRBV2 NA TGTGCCAGCAAGTCTGATATCCTCCGACAGTCTGGAAACACCATATATTTT CASKSDILRQSGNTIYF
TRBJ1-1 NA TRBV2 NA TGTGCCAGCAGCGGGGGTAGCACTGAAGCTTTCTTT CASSGGSTEAFF
TRBJ2-2 NA TRBV9 TRBD2 TGTGCCAGCAGCGTCCGGCTACTAGCGGGGGGAGAAGGGGCCGGGGAGCTGTTTTTT CASSVRLLAGGEGAGELFF
TRBJ2-1 NA TRBV9 TRBD2 TGTGCCAGCAGCGATTTAGCGGGAGGGCTCTACAATGAGCAGTTCTTC CASSDLAGGLYNEQFF
TRBJ2-1 NA TRBV27 TRBD1 TGTGCCACCAGCCGGGACAGGGAACTTCATGAGCAGTTCTTC CATSRDRELHEQFF
TRBJ2-1 once TRBV5-1 NA TGCGCCAGCAGCTTGGGTGGCAGGGGACGCTTCAATGAGCAGTTCTTC CASSLGGRGRFNEQFF
TRBJ1-1 NA TRBV7-9 NA TGTGCCAGCCTAGAACCTTTGGAGAACACTGAAGCTTTCTTT CASLEPLENTEAFF
TRBJ2-1 NA TRBV4-1 TRBD1 TGCGCCAGCAGGGTTAGGGGGCTCGCCTACAATGAGCAGTTCTTC CASRVRGLAYNEQFF
TRBJ2-5 NA TRBV5-5 NA TGTGCCAGCGGGAGGCTGGAGACCCAGTACTTC CASGRLETQYF
TRBJ2-1 NA TRBV28 NA TGTGCCAGCAGTTTGCGGGGACCCTACAATGAGCAGTTCTTC CASSLRGPYNEQFF
TRBJ2-7 NA TRBV13 TRBD2 TGTGCCAGCAGCTTAATGGCTAGCGGGAGCGGGGTCCCCTACGAGCAGTACTTC CASSLMASGSGVPYEQYF
TRBJ2-7 NA TRBV6-1 TRBD1 TGTGCCAGCAGTGAAGGGACAGGGGGCTCCTACGAGCAGTACTTC CASSEGTGGSYEQYF
TRBJ2-7 NA TRBV5-4 TRBD1 TGTGCCAGCAGCTTACCGGGACAGGGGGCCGAGCAGTACTTC CASSLPGQGAEQYF
TRBJ2-7 NA TRBV28 TRBD1 TGTGCCAGCAGCATGGGACAGGGCCCCTACGAGCAGTACTTC CASSMGQGPYEQYF
TRBJ1-5 few TRBV19 TRBD1 TGTGCCAGTAACGAACCGGGACAGTTACATCAGCCCCAGCATTTT CASNEPGQLHQPQHF
TRBJ2-5 NA TRBV9 TRBD1 TGTGCCAGCAGCACTTTGGACAGGGACGGGGAGACCCAGTACTTC CASSTLDRDGETQYF
TRBJ1-1 NA TRBV2 NA TGTGCCAGCAGTGCTCGGGGTGACACTGAAGCTTTCTTT CASSARGDTEAFF
TRBJ2-1 NA TRBV9 TRBD2 TGTGCCAGCAGCGTTGTCGGAAGGACTAGAGGGGATGAGCAGTTCTTC CASSVVGRTRGDEQFF
TRBJ2-7 NA TRBV5-4 NA TGTGCCACCAGAAGGGGACTCAATCCCTACGAGCAGTACTTC CATRRGLNPYEQYF
TRBJ2-5 NA TRBV10-3 NA TGTGCCATCAGTGACCCGGCAGGCCAAGAGACCCAGTACTTC CAISDPAGQETQYF
TRBJ1-1 NA TRBV27 NA TGTGCCAGCAGTTTGTGGGCAGGGAGGACTGAAGCTTTCTTT CASSLWAGRTEAFF
TRBJ2-7 NA TRBV4-1 NA TGCGCCAGCAGCCAAGATTGGAGACCAAGAACCTACGAGCAGTACTTC CASSQDWRPRTYEQYF
TRBJ1-2 NA TRBV27 TRBD1 TGTGCCAGCAGTTTGACAGGGCTCCCTTATGGCTACACCTTC CASSLTGLPYGYTF
TRBJ2-1 NA TRBV9 TRBD2 TGTGCCAGCAGCGTAGGAGCGGGAGATGAGCAGTTCTTC CASSVGAGDEQFF
TRBJ2-1 NA TRBV27 NA TGTGCCAGCAGTCGATACCCTAGCAGCTCCTACAATGAGCAGTTCTTC CASSRYPSSSYNEQFF
TRBJ2-1 NA TRBV4-2 TRBD2 TGTGCCAGCAGCGCACTATTCACCAGCGGGAGAGGTAGTGAGCAGTTCTTC CASSALFTSGRGSEQFF
TRBJ2-5 NA TRBV14 NA TGTGCCAGCAGCCAATTGAAGGGCAGGGAACGAGAGACCCAGTACTTC CASSQLKGRERETQYF
TRBJ2-7 NA TRBV6-5 TRBD1 TGTGCCAGCAGTTACTCAGGGACAGGGCAATACGAGCAGTACTTC CASSYSGTGQYEQYF
TRBJ2-2 NA TRBV29-1 TRBD1 TGCAGCGTAGGGTGGGGGACAGGCCCAACGGAGCTGTTTTTT CSVGWGTGPTELFF
TRBJ1-6 NA TRBV28 NA TGTGCCAGCAGGACCCTGACTCTACTCCTCCACTTT CASRTLTLLLHF
TRBJ2-1 NA TRBV11-2 TRBD1 TGTGCCAGCAGCCCGGACAGGGGGCAATACAATGAGCAGTTCTTC CASSPDRGQYNEQFF
TRBJ2-5 NA TRBV28 TRBD2 TGTGCCAGCAGTTTCGGACTAGCGTCGGGTGAGACCCAGTACTTC CASSFGLASGETQYF
TRBJ1-2 NA TRBV6-6 NA TGTGCCAGCAGTTCCCTCTTACATATTACCCTGAATGGCTACACCTTC CASSSLLHITLNGYTF
TRBJ2-1 NA TRBV4-1 NA TGCGCCAGCAGCCAAGCGGGACACCCGAGCTCCTACAATGAGCAGTTCTTC CASSQAGHPSSYNEQFF
TRBJ2-1 NA TRBV6-6 TRBD1 TGTGCCAGCAGCTCGTCCGGGACAGGGGGCGAGCAGTTCTTC CASSSSGTGGEQFF
TRBJ2-5 NA TRBV9 TRBD2 TGTGCCAGCAGCGTAGCCAGCGGGGGGGCTGGAGAGACCCAGTACTTC CASSVASGGAGETQYF
TRBJ1-1 NA TRBV9 TRBD1 TGTGCCAGCAGCCCAGGGACAGGGTGGACTGAAGCTTTCTTT CASSPGTGWTEAFF
TRBJ1-5 NA TRBV12-5 TRBD1 TGTGCTAGTGGTTCCTCCGGGACAGGGGTTAATCAGCCCCAGCATTTT CASGSSGTGVNQPQHF
TRBJ2-1 NA TRBV9 TRBD2 TGTGCCAGCAGCGGACCGGGACTAGCGGGATGGGAGCAGTTCTTC CASSGPGLAGWEQFF
TRBJ2-2 once TRBV7-8 NA TGTGCCAGCACCCCCAGCAGGACGAACACCGGGGAGCTGTTTTTT CASTPSRTNTGELFF
TRBJ2-1 NA TRBV19 NA TGTGCCAGTAGTGCCTACTCGGGACTCCATGAGCAGTTCTTC CASSAYSGLHEQFF
TRBJ2-1 NA TRBV25-1 NA TGTGCCAGCAGTGGAGACAGACTGACCTACAATGAGCAGTTCTTC CASSGDRLTYNEQFF